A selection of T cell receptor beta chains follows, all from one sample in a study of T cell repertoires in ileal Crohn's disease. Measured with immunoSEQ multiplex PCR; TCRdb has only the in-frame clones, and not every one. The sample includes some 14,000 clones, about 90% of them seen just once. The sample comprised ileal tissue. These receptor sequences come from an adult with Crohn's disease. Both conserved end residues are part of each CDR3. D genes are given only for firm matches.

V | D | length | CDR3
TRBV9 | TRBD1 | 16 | CASSVGTGGFYNEQFF
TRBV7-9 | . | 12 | CASSSAGTEAFF
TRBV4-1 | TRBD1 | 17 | CASSQRQGYFAKNIQYF
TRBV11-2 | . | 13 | CASSLAPETEAFF
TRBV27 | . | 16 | CASSLFRPDRGYGYTF
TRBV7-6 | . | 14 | CASSPTGPNQPQHF
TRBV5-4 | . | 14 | CASSLDGSGNTIYF
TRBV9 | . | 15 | CASSVDGGGAYEQYF
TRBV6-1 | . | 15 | CASSEGTDTAYEQYF
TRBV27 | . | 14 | CASSWDTTNEKLFF
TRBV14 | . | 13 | CASSSYISYEQYF
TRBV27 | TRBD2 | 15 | CASSGRLAGGYEQYF
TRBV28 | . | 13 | CASSPPRDQPQHF
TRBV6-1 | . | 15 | CASSETPGLEKTQYF
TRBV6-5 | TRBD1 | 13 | CASGGQGRTEAFF